The present TCR beta chain was sequenced within a study of identical twins. Study-wide results and caveats: The authors noted that invariant MAIT and iNKT cells could partly confound zero-insertion analyses. Alpha sequences that were out-of-frame and twin-shared showed an excess of low generation probability.

This clonotype appeared a few times. Its antigen is not identified. Trimming removed 0 bases from V and 0 bases from J, with 12 bases in between. From germline, CDR1 is LNHNV and CDR2 YYDKDF (reference sequence). This CDR3 has 17 amino acids. A universal primer site was added by template switching, and unique molecular identifiers were carried by the cDNA. TCRdb used MiXCR to reprocess the 5' RACE reads, holding one entry per CDR3 protein. The sample has 750,000 to 950,000 distinct CDR3 sequences; roughly an eighth are singletons. These sequences were also reported in another study, on yellow fever vaccine responses in identical twins.

The sequenced material came from PBMCs. This sequence originates from a young woman in good health. This chain links TRBV15 with TRBJ2-4, with D possibly matching TRBD1 (5 bases). This chain's CDR3 is CATSRETLTVAKNIQYF. CDR3 coding DNA: TGTGCCACCAGCAGAGAAACTCTGACAGTAGCCAAAAACATTCAGTACTTC.